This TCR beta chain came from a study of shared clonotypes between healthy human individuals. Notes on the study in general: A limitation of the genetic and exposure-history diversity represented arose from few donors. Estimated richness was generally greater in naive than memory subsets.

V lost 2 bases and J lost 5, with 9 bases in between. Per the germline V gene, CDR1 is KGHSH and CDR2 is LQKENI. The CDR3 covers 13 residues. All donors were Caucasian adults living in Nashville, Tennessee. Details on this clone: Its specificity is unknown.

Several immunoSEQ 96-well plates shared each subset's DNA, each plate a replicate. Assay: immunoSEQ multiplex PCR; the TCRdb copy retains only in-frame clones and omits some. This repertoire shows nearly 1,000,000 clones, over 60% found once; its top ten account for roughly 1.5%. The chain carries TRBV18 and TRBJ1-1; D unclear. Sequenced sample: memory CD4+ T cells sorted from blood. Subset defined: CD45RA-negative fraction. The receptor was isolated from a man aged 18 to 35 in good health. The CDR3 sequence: CASSPSGKTEAFF. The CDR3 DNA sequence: TGTGCCAGCTCACCATCGGGGAAGACTGAAGCTTTCTTT.